Sequencing of this TCR beta chain was carried out in a study of blood T cell repertoires in COVID-19 (dated by TCRdb to the early 2020s). With respect to the entire study: Collaborator samples came from the United States, Italy and Spain and covered acute and convalescent phases of COVID-19. The prospective study material was composed of cDNA or gDNA derived from T cells, B-cell-depleted T cells, or PBMCs. Deeply sampled blood TCRbeta repertoires from subjects exposed to, actively infected with, or recovered from COVID-19 were included in the dataset. The repertoires were made available in a free public database intended to serve as a resource for research on the immune response to SARS-CoV-2. The samples were drawn from two sources: the first 160 participants of the ongoing ImmuneRACE study, and 1,000 to 1,500 subjects contributed by 6 global collaborators. Sample metadata almost always included a de-identified subject ID, COVID-19 status, age in years and sex. Where available, HLA class I and class II types were obtained from metadata supplied by the sample provider rather than from assay-based typing. Study-wide findings and limitations: The amount of clinical and demographic metadata varied by source and participant and was provided uncurated.

TCRbeta CDR3 regions were amplified from genomic DNA by means of the immunoSEQ Assay, a bias-controlled multiplex PCR. The original pipeline was this. The number of nucleated cells in each sample was estimated by amplification of reference gene primers within the assay. To quantify the absolute abundance of each unique TCRbeta CDR3 rearrangement, sequence reads were collapsed and filtered. Productive Simpson clonality was computed per sample as the square root of Simpson's diversity index over productive rearrangements. The immuneACCESS repertoire file appears here via TCRdb, limited to in-frame rearrangements. These files lack a portion of the clones; in checked studies, under half of the deficit traces to unresolved V genes, and the cause of the others is not known. The V and J calls and clone size come from that table; D and trimming were worked out from the DNA. Within this sample are tens of thousands of clones, with about nine tenths of them counted one time only. The ten biggest clones cover 20% to 25% of the sample.

The collaborating institutions used their own protocols to collect whole blood in K2EDTA tubes. Collaborator samples were shipped for TCRbeta analysis as frozen whole blood, isolated PBMCs, or DNA extracted from either sample type. About this clone: Its recognized antigen is unknown. No per-base quality is available; no much larger clone lies one base away.

The CDR3, from cysteine to phenylalanine, totals 13 residues. Of all the DNA, just the CDR3 is kept, 39 bases in frame from base 1. The junction shows trimming of 3 bases on V and 6 bases on J, plus 11 bases between the germline ends. Per the germline V gene, WSHSY is the CDR1 and SAAADI is the CDR2. The sequence joins TRBV10-2 to TRBJ1-1; TRBD1 could be the D gene, as 5 bases match. Sequenced input: peripheral blood. The TCR was taken from a woman in her fifties or sixties with active or convalescent COVID-19. The encoded CDR3 is CASSEQDPSEAFF. The sequenced DNA is TGCGCCAGCAGTGAACAGGACCCCTCTGAAGCTTTCTTT.